The present TCR beta chain was sequenced within a study of T cell responses to AZD1222 COVID-19 vaccine. Study-wide results and limits: White British people made up most donors, females outnumbered males, and clonal diversity was possibly underestimated. The study sampled repertoires only after the peak T cell response.

There are 19 residues in the CDR3. Germline trimming cut 4 bases from V and 2 bases from J; bases unmatched to any gene: 12. The germline CDR1 and CDR2 sequences are SGHTA and FQGNSA. Doses given second, at about 4 or about 12 weeks, were pooled. About this clone itself: Its target is unknown.

The assay was immunoSEQ multiplex PCR, and TCRdb's table has in-frame clones only and misses some. The sample contains 80,000 to 95,000 clones, about 88% of which appear only once. Here the sequenced sample was peripheral blood, taken 28 days after the second AZD1222 dose. The rearrangement joins TRBV7-2 to TRBJ1-5; 12 positions match TRBD1. The TCR originated in an adult who received the AZD1222 COVID-19 vaccine. The CDR3 DNA is TGTGCCAGCAGCTCTCCGGGACAGGGGGCGTTTCACGGCAATCAGCCCCAGCATTTT. It yields the protein CASSSPGQGAFHGNQPQHF.